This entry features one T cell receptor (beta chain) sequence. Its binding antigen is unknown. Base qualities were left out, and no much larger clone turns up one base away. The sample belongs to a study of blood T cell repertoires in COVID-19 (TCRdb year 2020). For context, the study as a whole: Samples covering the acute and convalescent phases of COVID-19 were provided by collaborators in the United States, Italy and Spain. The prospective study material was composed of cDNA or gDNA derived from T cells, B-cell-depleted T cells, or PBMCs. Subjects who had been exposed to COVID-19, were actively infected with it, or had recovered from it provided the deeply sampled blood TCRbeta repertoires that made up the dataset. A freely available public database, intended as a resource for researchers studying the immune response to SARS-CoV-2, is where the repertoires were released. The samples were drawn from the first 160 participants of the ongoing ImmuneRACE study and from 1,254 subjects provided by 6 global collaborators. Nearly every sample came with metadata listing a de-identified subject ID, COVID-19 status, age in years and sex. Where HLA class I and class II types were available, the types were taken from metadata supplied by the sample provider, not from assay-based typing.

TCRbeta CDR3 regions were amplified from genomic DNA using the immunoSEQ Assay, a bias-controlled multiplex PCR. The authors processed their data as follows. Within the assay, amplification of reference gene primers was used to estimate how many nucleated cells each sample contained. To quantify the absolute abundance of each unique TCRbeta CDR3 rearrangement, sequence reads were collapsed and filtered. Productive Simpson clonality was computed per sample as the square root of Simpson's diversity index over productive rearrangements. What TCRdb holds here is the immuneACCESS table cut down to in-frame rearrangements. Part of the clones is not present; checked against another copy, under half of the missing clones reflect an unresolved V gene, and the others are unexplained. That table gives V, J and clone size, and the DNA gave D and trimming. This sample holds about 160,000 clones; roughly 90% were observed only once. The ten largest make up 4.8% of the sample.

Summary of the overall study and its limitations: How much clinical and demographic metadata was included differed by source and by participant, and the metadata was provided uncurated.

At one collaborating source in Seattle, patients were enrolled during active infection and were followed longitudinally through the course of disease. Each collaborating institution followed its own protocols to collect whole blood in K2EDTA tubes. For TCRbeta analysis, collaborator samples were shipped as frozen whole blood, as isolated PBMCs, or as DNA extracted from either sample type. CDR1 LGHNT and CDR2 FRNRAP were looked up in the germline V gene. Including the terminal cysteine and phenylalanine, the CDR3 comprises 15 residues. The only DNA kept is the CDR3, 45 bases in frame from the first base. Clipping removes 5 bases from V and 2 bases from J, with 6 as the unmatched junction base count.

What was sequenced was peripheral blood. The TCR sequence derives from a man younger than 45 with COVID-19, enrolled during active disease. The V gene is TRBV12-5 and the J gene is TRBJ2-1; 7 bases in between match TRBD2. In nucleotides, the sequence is TGTGCTAGTGGTCCTGTAGCGGGCGCCTACAATGAGCAGTTCTTC. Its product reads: CASGPVAGAYNEQFF.